This T cell receptor beta chain emerged from a study of cytomegalovirus exposure and HLA in healthy donors. Across the whole study: Membership in the Caucasian-associated ancestry cluster was found for around 85% of roughly 360 genotyped donors. Whole-study findings and limits: For cytomegalovirus status, the classifier reportedly gave diagnoses with high specificity and sensitivity.

The junction had 4 bases not matched to a gene; V was cut back by 6 bases and J by 2 bases. In germline, CDR1 is WSHSY, CDR2 SAAADI. The CDR3 spans 13 residues. As for the donors, each was a healthy bone marrow donor. At sampling all donors were nominally healthy, likely with unrecorded immune exposures. Comments on this clone: Antigen unknown.

The study ran its PCR with 60 Vbeta and 13 Jbeta primers. TCRdb keeps only in-frame clones here, not all; method: immunoSEQ multiplex PCR. The sample has over 150,000 clones; more than 80% are singletons. This sequence was found in a man aged 18 to 35 in good health and CMV-seronegative. The V and J genes are TRBV10-2 and TRBJ2-7; 7 bases agree with TRBD1. Sequencing was performed on PBMCs. CDR3 amino acids: CASRGTVTYEQYF. The DNA of the CDR3 is TGCGCCAGCAGGGGGACAGTTACCTACGAGCAGTACTTC.